The next 6 T cell receptor beta chains were all read from a single sample in a study of blood T cell repertoires in COVID-19. TCRdb keeps only in-frame clones here, not all; method: immunoSEQ multiplex PCR. The sample lists about 130,000 clones; 75% to 90% were seen once. Sequenced material: peripheral blood. The receptor set was obtained from a human donor in a cohort sampled during active COVID-19.

V and J are TRBV5-4 and TRBJ2-1; TRBD2 is a possible D gene (5 bases). The V end was cut by 4 bases, the J end by 0 bases, with 14 bases between. The CDR3 extends over 16 amino acids. From germline, CDR1 is SGHNT and CDR2 YYREEE (reference sequence). CDR3 in DNA: TGTGCCAGCAGCCGGTGGGGAGTTAGCTCCTACAATGAGCAGTTCTTC. Encoded protein: CASSRWGVSSYNEQFF. Variable domain in full (rest from reference TRBV5-4 and TRBJ2-1): ETGVTQSPTHLIKTRGQQVTLRCSSQSGHNTVSWYQQALGQGPQFIFQYYREEENGRGNFPPRFSGLQFPNYSSELNVNALELDDSALYLCASSRWGVSSYNEQFFGPGTRLTVL.

V and J are TRBV5-1 and TRBJ1-2, with TRBD1 identical over 12 bases. The CDR3 has 14 residues. The germline V gene encodes CDR1 SGHRS and CDR2 YFSETQ. After removal of 4 bases from V and 6 bases from J, the junction contained 4 bases not matched to a gene. CDR3 protein: CASSPGQGADGYTF. DNA for the CDR3: TGCGCCAGCAGCCCGGGACAGGGGGCTGATGGCTACACCTTC.

This chain connects TRBV19 to TRBJ2-7; tentative D call: TRBD1 (5 bases). Per the germline V gene, CDR1 is LNHDA and CDR2 is SQIVND (reference sequence). CDR3 length: 14 amino acids. V lost 5 bases and J 0 bases, leaving 11 bases between the germline ends. CDR3 protein: CASSEQVSSYEQYF. The DNA for the CDR3 is TGTGCCAGTAGTGAACAGGTTAGCTCCTACGAGCAGTACTTC.

This clone was seen only once. V gene TRBV11-2 combines with J gene TRBJ1-2; D perhaps matches TRBD1 (5 bases). Trimming left V 5 bases short and J 2 bases short, with 21 bases between. This CDR3 is 17 amino acids long. Per germline, CDR1 SGHAT and CDR2 FQNNGV. The CDR3 DNA reads as TGTGCCAGCAGCGCCGTTGGGGTCCCAGGGTTAAACTATGGCTACACCTTC. Translation gives CASSAVGVPGLNYGYTF.

The gene calls are TRBV10-2 and TRBJ1-1; possible D gene TRBD1, 6 bases. The germline V gene has CDR1 WSHSY and CDR2 SAAADI. With 8 bases removed from V and 4 bases from J, the gap between germline ends came to 20 bases. The CDR3 has 15 amino acids. CDR3 DNA: TGCGCCAGCCGAACTCAGGGGAATATGCGCACTGAAGCTTTCTTT. Amino acid sequence: CASRTQGNMRTEAFF.

The genes are TRBV3-1 (or the pseudogene TRBV3-2) and TRBJ2-1, with D perhaps matching TRBD2 (6 bases). V was pared by 4 bases and J by 0 bases, with 10 bases between. From germline, CDR1 is LGHDT and CDR2 YNNKEL (reference sequence). The CDR3 is 15 residues long. The DNA for the CDR3 is TGTGCCAGCAGCCTCGGGACTGGCTCCTACAATGAGCAGTTCTTC. Its protein product is CASSLGTGSYNEQFF.